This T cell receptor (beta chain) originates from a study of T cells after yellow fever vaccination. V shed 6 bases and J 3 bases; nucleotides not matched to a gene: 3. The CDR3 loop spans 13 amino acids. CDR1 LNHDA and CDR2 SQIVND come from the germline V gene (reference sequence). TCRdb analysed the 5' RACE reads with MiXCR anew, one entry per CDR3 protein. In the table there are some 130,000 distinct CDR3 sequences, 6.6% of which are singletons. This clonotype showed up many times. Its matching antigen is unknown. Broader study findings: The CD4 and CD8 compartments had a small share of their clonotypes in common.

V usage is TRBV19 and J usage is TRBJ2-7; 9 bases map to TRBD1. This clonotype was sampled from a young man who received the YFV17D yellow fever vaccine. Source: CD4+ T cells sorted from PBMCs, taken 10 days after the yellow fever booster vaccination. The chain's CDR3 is CASSGQGIYEQYF. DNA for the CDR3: TGTGCCAGTAGCGGACAGGGGATCTACGAGCAGTACTTC.